This T cell receptor (beta chain) was recovered during a study of PD-1 blockade in classical Hodgkin lymphoma. Method: immunoSEQ multiplex PCR; TCRdb's copy keeps in-frame clones and lacks some. The data contain roughly 21,000 clones, 70% to 80% of them seen just once; the ten biggest clones take up about 19%. Study-wide results and caveats: Some patients began nivolumab under 1 year after ASCT. These patients were excluded from later analyses.

To note about this clone: No antigen is known for it.

As for time point: cycle 4 day 1 (C4D1), after less than 7 weeks of nivolumab. Each patient experienced a relapse that followed autologous stem cell transplantation, and brentuximab vedotin exposure varied. Sample: peripheral blood mononuclear cells (PBMCs), taken before the fourth cycle of nivolumab. The receptor comes from a human donor with classical Hodgkin lymphoma.

The CDR3 region is CASSLMASGSRGYEQYF. CDR3 bases: TGTGCCAGCAGCTTGATGGCTAGCGGGAGCCGAGGCTACGAGCAGTACTTC. The chain combines TRBV5-4 with TRBJ2-7, with TRBD2 matching over 10 bases. V was pared by 1 base and J by 3 bases, with 10 bases of the junction left unmatched. The length of the CDR3 is 17 residues. Germline loops: CDR1 SGHNT, CDR2 YYREEE (reference sequence).